Shown below are 32 T cell receptor beta chains from a single sample sequenced in a study of Ad26.COV2.S vaccination and SARS-CoV-2 variants (dated by TCRdb to the early 2020s). The meaning of the sample's treatment or condition label: some 19 received Ad26.COV2.S at low or high dose, single or two shots; about 5 received placebo; per-sample allocation not given. For vaccine and placebo recipients, the sequenced repertoires came from samples collected on day 63 after the first injection. Receptor libraries were prepared by the immunoSEQ multiplex PCR assay. TCRdb took over this immuneACCESS table, retaining in-frame rearrangements with V and J assigned. Such tables are incomplete; in checked studies, under half of the missing clones stem from an unresolved V gene, and the remainder is unexplained. The sample has 300,000 to 400,000 clones on record, less than 90% of them singletons. 6.4% of the sample goes to the ten largest clones.

This specimen consisted of peripheral blood, obtained in a trial of Ad26.COV2.S vaccine versus placebo. The receptors were gathered from a person between 18 and 60 years old who received the Ad26.COV2.S COVID-19 vaccine or a placebo.

V usage is TRBV27 and J usage is TRBJ1-6; 7 bases agree with TRBD1. The junction had 7 bases not matched to a gene; V was cut back by 3 bases and J by 5 bases. Germline V gene sequence: CDR1 MNHEY, CDR2 SMNVEV (reference sequence). The CDR3 covers 16 residues. DNA of the CDR3: TGTGCCAGCAGTTTTCTCCTGGACAGGAATAATTCACCCCTCCACTTT. This translates into CASSFLLDRNNSPLHF.

The rearrangement links TRBV19 to TRBJ2-5; 7 bases align to TRBD1. Germline CDR1 reads LNHDA; CDR2 reads SQIVND (reference sequence). CDR3 length: 15 amino acids. V lost 4 bases and J lost 4; bases outside the gene matches: 9. The CDR3 loop reads CASSTHETGLETQYF. CDR3 coding DNA: TGTGCCAGTAGTACCCATGAGACAGGGCTAGAGACCCAGTACTTC.

This clone has a single count. The chain couples TRBV28 to TRBJ2-1; TRBD2 might be the D (6 bases). CDR3 length: 14 residues. Germline lookup yields CDR1 MDHEN and CDR2 SYDVKM. Between the trimmed V and J ends, which lost 8 bases and 4 bases, there was a span of 15 bases. The CDR3 DNA reads as TGTGCCAGCCTACACGGGAGTGGGTACAATGAGCAGTTCTTC. Residues: CASLHGSGYNEQFF.

The J gene is TRBJ2-2, the V gene TRBV28, with 10 positions matching TRBD1. Trimming at V came to 10 bases and at J to 6 bases, leaving 8 bases not matched to a gene. Germline V gene sequence: CDR1 MDHEN, CDR2 SYDVKM. The CDR3 spans 14 residues. Here the CDR3 reads CAIRGTGESGELFF. In DNA, the CDR3 is TGTGCCATTCGAGGGACAGGGGAATCCGGGGAGCTGTTTTTT.

The gene calls are TRBV7-6 and TRBJ2-3, with D perhaps given as TRBD1 or TRBD2 (5 bases each). Trimming left V 5 bases short and J 6 bases short, with 12 bases between. Germline loops: CDR1 SGHVS, CDR2 FNYEAQ. This CDR3 has 13 amino acids. CDR3 in amino acids: CASSRGTPDTQYF. The CDR3 DNA sequence: TGTGCCAGCAGCAGAGGGACCCCGGATACGCAGTATTTT.

This clone was observed once. This chain uses TRBV18 with TRBJ1-4; a weak D match, TRBD1 (5 bases). The CDR3 spans 15 residues. The germline V and J ends were trimmed by 5 bases and 0 bases, with 10 bases remaining between them. Germline V CDR1 and CDR2: KGHSH, LQKENI. CDR3 region: CASSRDRSTNEKLFF. The DNA for the CDR3 is TGTGCCAGCTCAAGAGACAGATCAACTAATGAAAAACTGTTTTTT. The complete variable domain, with remaining parts taken from reference TRBV18 and TRBJ1-4, reads NAGVMQNPRHLVRRRGQEARLRCSPMKGHSHVYWYRQLPEEGLKFMVYLQKENIIDESGMPKERFSAEFPKEGPSILRIQQVVRGDSAAYFCASSRDRSTNEKLFFGSGTQLSVL.

This chain joins TRBV6-6 and TRBJ1-6, with D possibly matching TRBD1 (5 bases). This CDR3 contains 13 residues. V was pared by 9 bases and J by 10 bases, with 16 bases between. In germline, CDR1 is MNHNY, CDR2 SVGAGI (reference sequence). The CDR3, as DNA: TGTGCCAGTGGGACGGCAAGTCAATCACCCCTCCACTTT. Protein: CASGTASQSPLHF.

The V call is TRBV6-2 or TRBV6-3, the J call TRBJ1-2, with D maybe TRBD1 (5 bases). The CDR3 is made up of 17 amino acids. Trimming took off 0 bases at V and 1 base at J, with 15 bases between the two ends. Looked up from germline, CDR1 is MNHEY and CDR2 is SVGEGT. The CDR3 DNA reads TGTGCCAGCAGTTACTCTGCAGGGACCCTCAGTAACTATGGCTACACCTTC. As protein: CASSYSAGTLSNYGYTF.

The chain recombines TRBV2 with TRBJ1-5; D gene uncertain. The germline gives CDR1 SNHLY, CDR2 FYNNEI. The CDR3 covers 13 residues. V was clipped by 5 bases and J by 1 base, with 6 bases between them. The CDR3 loop is CASSYGSNQPQHF. The DNA for the CDR3 is TGTGCCAGCAGTTACGGAAGCAATCAGCCCCAGCATTTT.

The chain has TRBV9 and TRBJ2-2; D call uncertain. The CDR3 is 13 residues long. The ends were cut back, 0 bases at V and 6 bases at J, with 6 bases in the middle. CDR1 SGDLS and CDR2 YYNGEE come from the germline V gene. The CDR3 sequence: CASSVVLSGELFF. As DNA, the CDR3 is TGTGCCAGCAGCGTAGTCCTTTCCGGGGAGCTGTTTTTT. The whole variable domain, filled in from reference TRBV9 and TRBJ2-2, reads DSGVTQTPKHLITATGQRVTLRCSPRSGDLSVYWYQQSLDQGLQFLIQYYNGEERAKGNILERFSAQQFPDLHSELNLSSLELGDSALYFCASSVVLSGELFFGEGSRLTVL.

The gene calls are TRBV7-9 and TRBJ1-2; weak D call: TRBD1 (6 bases). Germline lookup yields CDR1 SEHNR and CDR2 FQNEAQ (reference sequence). Between the trimmed V and J ends, which lost 7 bases and 4 bases, there was a span of 16 bases. The CDR3 loop spans 14 amino acids. Here the CDR3 DNA reads TGTGCCAGCACCAAAAGTCAGGGGATCTATGGCTACACCTTC. This gives the protein CASTKSQGIYGYTF. The full variable domain, with the rest looked up from reference TRBV7-9 and TRBJ1-2, is DTGVSQNPRHKITKRGQNVTFRCDPISEHNRLYWYRQTLGQGPEFLTYFQNEAQLEKSRLLSDRFSAERPKGSFSTLEIQRTEQGDSAMYLCASTKSQGIYGYTFGSGTRLTVV.

The J gene is TRBJ1-2, the V gene TRBV4-2, with D perhaps TRBD1 (5 bases). V was clipped by 0 bases and J by 1 base, with 15 bases between them. The CDR3 sequence is 17 residues long. Looked up from germline, CDR1 is LGHNA and CDR2 is YNFKEQ. The CDR3 protein is CASSQDLEGELNYGYTF. The CDR3, as DNA: TGTGCCAGCAGCCAAGATCTAGAAGGGGAACTTAACTATGGCTACACCTTC.

The J gene is TRBJ2-3, the V gene TRBV19; 7 bases map to TRBD1. Germline trimming cut 4 bases from V and 2 bases from J; bases unmatched to any gene: 15. This CDR3 region has 18 residues. Germline V lookup: CDR1 LNHDA, CDR2 SQIVND (reference sequence). The CDR3 region has the DNA TGTGCCAGTAGTAGCCCCCCAGGGGGTGTACGTGTCACAGATACGCAGTATTTT. It is translated as CASSSPPGGVRVTDTQYF.

The CDR3 DNA sequence: TGTGCCAGCATTGCGGGGGAGACCCAGTACTTC. Encoded protein: CASIAGETQYF. The chain couples TRBV28 to TRBJ2-5; D is possibly TRBD2 (6 bases). This CDR3 is 11 amino acids long. V was pared by 7 bases and J by 5 bases, with 8 bases between. Germline values: CDR1 MDHEN, CDR2 SYDVKM.

This chain joins TRBV4-2 and TRBJ1-4, with 7 bases lining up with TRBD1. Trimming removed 0 bases from V and 6 bases from J; junction bases left unmatched: 4. This CDR3 has 15 residues. CDR1 and CDR2 (germline): LGHNA, YNFKEQ. The CDR3 DNA follows: TGTGCCAGCAGCCAAGATCAGGGGGGTGATGAAAAACTGTTTTTT. Protein product: CASSQDQGGDEKLFF.

The chain recombines TRBV7-8 with TRBJ1-2; D call uncertain. V shed 2 bases and J shed 4 bases, with 29 bases lying between them. This CDR3 has 20 amino acids. Germline V CDR1 and CDR2: SGHVS, FQNEAQ. DNA for the CDR3: TGTGCCAGCAGCTTATCGGCTTCGGCGAGGATGGGATGGATGGGCTATGGCTACACCTTC. Protein: CASSLSASARMGWMGYGYTF.

This clone was found a few times. This chain joins TRBV7-6 and TRBJ2-7, with D perhaps matching TRBD1 (5 bases). V lost 5 bases to trimming and J lost 4 bases, with 12 bases between them. From germline, CDR1 is SGHVS and CDR2 FNYEAQ. The CDR3 consists of 13 residues. This CDR3 is CASSERGWYEQYF. CDR3 bases: TGTGCCAGCAGCGAAAGGGGCTGGTACGAGCAGTACTTC.

The gene calls are TRBV27 and TRBJ1-1; possibly TRBD1 for D (5 bases). The CDR3 length is 14 residues. CDR1 is MNHEY, CDR2 SMNVEV, per germline (reference sequence). V dropped 0 bases and J dropped 5 bases, with 10 bases sitting between them. The CDR3 protein is CASSLSPGRTEAFF. In DNA, the CDR3 is TGTGCCAGCAGTTTATCGCCAGGGCGTACTGAAGCTTTCTTT.

The rearrangement uses TRBV2 and TRBJ1-2, with TRBD1 matching over 10 bases. The CDR3 sequence is 15 residues long. Per the germline V gene, CDR1 is SNHLY and CDR2 is FYNNEI. V dropped 8 bases and J dropped 2; count of bases not matched to a gene: 8. The chain's CDR3 is CASSKEGQGNYGYTF. The CDR3 nucleotides read TGTGCCAGCTCTAAAGAGGGACAGGGGAACTATGGCTACACCTTC. The entire variable domain, with the rest obtained from reference TRBV2 and TRBJ1-2, is as follows: EPEVTQTPSHQVTQMGQEVILRCVPISNHLYFYWYRQILGQKVEFLVSFYNNEISEKSEIFDDQFSVERPDGSNFTLKIRSTKLEDSAMYFCASSKEGQGNYGYTFGSGTRLTVV.

Worth noting for this clone: Other DNA sequences within the sample encode an identical CDR3. J is TRBJ2-3 and V is TRBV12-3 or TRBV12-4; the D is unclear. CDR3 size: 12 residues. V was clipped by 5 bases and J by 5 bases, with 8 bases between them. This chain's CDR3 is CASSLARDTQYF. CDR3 DNA sequence: TGTGCCAGCAGTCTGGCCCGAGATACGCAGTATTTT.

The genes are TRBV14 and TRBJ2-7; TRBD1 aligns across 9 bases. This CDR3 region has 18 residues. Germline trimming cut 5 bases from V and 1 base from J; bases unmatched to any gene: 15. Germline CDR1 and CDR2: SGHDN and FVKESK. CDR3 loop: CASSLWRGQGFGSYEQYF. In DNA, the CDR3 is TGTGCCAGCAGCTTATGGCGGGGACAGGGTTTCGGGTCCTACGAGCAGTACTTC.

V and J are TRBV19 and TRBJ2-5; possible D gene TRBD2, 5 bases. CDR1 and CDR2 from the germline V gene are LNHDA and SQIVND (reference sequence). The V end was cut by 5 bases, the J end by 3 bases, with 10 bases between. The CDR3 extends over 13 amino acids. CDR3 sequence: CASSGVAKETQYF. The CDR3 region has the DNA TGTGCCAGTAGTGGAGTAGCGAAAGAGACCCAGTACTTC.

The chain uses TRBV18 and TRBJ2-1; D uncertain. CDR1 KGHSH and CDR2 LQKENI come from the germline V gene. The CDR3 extends over 13 amino acids. Trimming left V 0 bases short and J 8 bases short, with 8 bases between. The CDR3 DNA reads TGTGCCAGCTCACCACCAGGCCGCGATGAGCAGTTCTTC. Translating it yields CASSPPGRDEQFF. Supplemented by reference TRBV18 and TRBJ2-1, the full variable domain reads NAGVMQNPRHLVRRRGQEARLRCSPMKGHSHVYWYRQLPEEGLKFMVYLQKENIIDESGMPKERFSAEFPKEGPSILRIQQVVRGDSAAYFCASSPPGRDEQFFGPGTRLTVL.

The rearrangement uses TRBV10-3 and TRBJ1-1; 7 nucleotides align to TRBD1. The CDR3 runs to 13 residues. The V segment lost 2 bases and the J segment 4 bases; nucleotides outside the gene matches: 1. CDR1 is ENHRY and CDR2 is SYGVKD in the germline V gene. This CDR3 reads CAISEQGGTEAFF. CDR3 nucleotides: TGTGCCATCAGTGAGCAGGGGGGCACTGAAGCTTTCTTT.

The rearrangement uses TRBV12-3 or TRBV12-4 and TRBJ2-1, with D unclear. V lost 5 bases to trimming and J lost 9 bases, with 11 bases between them. This CDR3 is built from 12 residues. The CDR3 is CASSLQYGEQFF. The CDR3 nucleotides are TGTGCCAGCAGTCTACAGTACGGTGAGCAGTTCTTC.

This chain connects TRBV7-9 to TRBJ2-1; tentatively, D is TRBD2 (5 bases). The CDR3 runs 14 residues. The germline V and J ends were trimmed by 2 bases and 9 bases, with 14 bases remaining between them. The germline V gene has CDR1 SEHNR and CDR2 FQNEAQ (reference sequence). The CDR3 here is CASSLSSSNSEQFF. CDR3 coding DNA: TGTGCCAGCAGCTTATCATCTAGCAATAGTGAGCAGTTCTTC.

This chain links TRBV2 with TRBJ1-5, with TRBD1 identical over 7 bases. After removal of 6 bases from V and 4 bases from J, the junction contained 6 bases not matched to a gene. Germline V CDR1 and CDR2: SNHLY, FYNNEI. This CDR3 contains 14 residues. The CDR3, as DNA: TGTGCCAGCAGCCCAGGGACAGTTAATCAGCCCCAGCATTTT. This codes for CASSPGTVNQPQHF. The full variable domain, in which reference TRBV2 and TRBJ1-5 provide the parts outside the CDR3, is EPEVTQTPSHQVTQMGQEVILRCVPISNHLYFYWYRQILGQKVEFLVSFYNNEISEKSEIFDDQFSVERPDGSNFTLKIRSTKLEDSAMYFCASSPGTVNQPQHFGDGTRLSIL.

V usage is TRBV14 and J usage is TRBJ2-7; D might be TRBD2 (6 bases). The CDR3 totals 13 residues. CDR1 SGHDN and CDR2 FVKESK come from the germline V gene. The V gene lost 0 bases and the J gene lost 7 bases, with 10 bases spanning the gap. CDR3 in amino acids: CASSQDVRGEQYF. In DNA, the CDR3 is TGTGCCAGCAGCCAAGATGTCCGGGGGGAGCAGTACTTC. The full variable domain, in which reference TRBV14 and TRBJ2-7 provide the parts outside the CDR3, is EAGVTQFPSHSVIEKGQTVTLRCDPISGHDNLYWYRRVMGKEIKFLLHFVKESKQDESGMPNNRFLAERTGGTYSTLKVQPAELEDSGVYFCASSQDVRGEQYFGPGTRLTVT.

The chain joins TRBV6-5 to TRBJ2-2; a weak D match, TRBD2 (5 bases). Trimming took 9 bases from V and 5 from J, leaving 16 bases between them. Germline V lookup: CDR1 MNHEY, CDR2 SVGAGI. This CDR3 region has 14 residues. The CDR3 loop reads CASQIRGVTGELFF. The DNA of the CDR3 is TGTGCCAGTCAAATTCGGGGTGTTACCGGGGAGCTGTTTTTT.

This chain connects TRBV27 to TRBJ1-5, with 8 bases identical to TRBD1. The CDR3 has 17 amino acids. CDR1 is MNHEY, CDR2 SMNVEV, per germline (reference sequence). The trim removed 8 bases at V and 2 bases at J, leaving 14 bases unmatched. CDR3 amino acids: CASSTWTGTQGNQPQHF. The CDR3 coding sequence is TGTGCCAGCTCAACCTGGACAGGGACCCAAGGCAATCAGCCCCAGCATTTT.

CDR3 coding DNA: TGTGCCAGCAGCAATACTCGCGGGGAGCTGTTTTTT. Its protein is CASSNTRGELFF. This chain connects TRBV7-3 to TRBJ2-2; the D is unclear. Germline-derived CDR1 and CDR2 are SGHTA and FQGTGA. V was pared by 5 bases and J by 7 bases, with 8 bases between. The CDR3 length is 12 residues.

The gene calls are TRBV19 and TRBJ1-2, with no clear D. V lost 5 bases and J lost 4, with 11 bases in between. In germline, CDR1 is LNHDA, CDR2 SQIVND (reference sequence). The CDR3 totals 13 residues. The CDR3 DNA reads TGTGCCAGTAGTGTGAATAGTGGCTATGGCTACACCTTC. Translation: CASSVNSGYGYTF.